One sample yielded the 11 T cell receptor beta chains listed below, sequenced in a study of long-term antiretroviral therapy in people with HIV. At survey level, the immunoSEQ assay was run in its v3.0 version. Measured with immunoSEQ multiplex PCR; TCRdb has only the in-frame clones, and not every one. Among 25,000 to 30,000 clones, approximately 95% were seen once, and the ten largest hold about 8%. The sequences come from unsorted PBMCs, collected 5.3 years after starting antiretroviral therapy. All receptors derive from a man aged 25-45 years with HIV.

The genes are TRBV29-1 and TRBJ1-2; D not resolved. V was cut by 5 bases and J by 8 bases, with 15 bases left in between. The V gene's germline CDR1 is SQVTM and CDR2 ANQGSEA. The CDR3 consists of 12 residues. For the CDR3, the DNA is TGCAGCGTTCGGCTGATGATGGGGGGCTACACCTTC. Amino acid sequence: CSVRLMMGGYTF.

This sequence joins TRBV4-1 and TRBJ1-1; D gene ambiguous. Germline CDR1 MGHRA, CDR2 YSYEKL. CDR3 length: 15 residues. V lost 0 bases and J 3 bases, leaving 11 bases between the germline ends. CDR3 loop: CASSQEVSSHTEAFF. The CDR3 DNA reads as TGCGCCAGCAGCCAAGAGGTATCATCTCACACTGAAGCTTTCTTT.

The chain has TRBV28 and TRBJ2-1; 10 positions match TRBD2. Germline CDR1 reads MDHEN; CDR2 reads SYDVKM. The CDR3 loop spans 15 amino acids. The J segment lost 7 bases and the V segment lost 4 bases, leaving 7 bases of the junction unmatched. The CDR3 DNA reads TGTGCCAGCAGTTCTATAGCGGGAGGCGGGAATGAGCAGTTCTTC. Translation: CASSSIAGGGNEQFF.

This chain connects TRBV2 to TRBJ1-1, with a weak D call TRBD1 (5 bases). The CDR3 runs to 13 residues. CDR1 SNHLY and CDR2 FYNNEI come from the germline V gene. The V and J ends lost 7 bases and 1 base respectively, with 10 bases between them. The CDR3 bases are TGTGCCAGCAAGGGGACGAAGAACACTGAAGCTTTCTTT. Protein sequence: CASKGTKNTEAFF.

The V and J genes are TRBV19 and TRBJ2-2; D not resolved. CDR1 and CDR2 from the germline V gene are LNHDA and SQIVND (reference sequence). The CDR3 has 12 residues. The V gene lost 3 bases and the J gene lost 6 bases, with 5 bases spanning the gap. CDR3 nucleotide sequence: TGTGCCAGTAGTATCGTCCCCGGGGAGCTGTTTTTT. It translates to CASSIVPGELFF.

This chain connects TRBV10-3 to TRBJ2-3; D gene uncertain. Germline CDR1 reads ENHRY; CDR2 reads SYGVKD. There are 13 residues in the CDR3. V dropped 4 bases and J dropped 8 bases, with 13 bases sitting between them. The CDR3 nucleotides read TGTGCCATCAGTGGAATTGTGACGGGTACGCAGTATTTT. Translated, it gives CAISGIVTGTQYF.

V usage is TRBV6-6 and J usage is TRBJ2-7; D is possibly TRBD1 or TRBD2 (5 bases each). The CDR3 has 16 residues. From germline, CDR1 is MNHNY and CDR2 SVGAGI (reference sequence). The V end was cut by 7 bases, the J end by 0 bases, with 19 bases between. The chain's CDR3 is CASTNSEGQSSYEQYF. CDR3 bases: TGTGCCAGCACCAATAGTGAGGGGCAGAGCTCCTACGAGCAGTACTTC.

The chain uses TRBV27 and TRBJ2-3; 8 bases match TRBD1. Germline CDR1 is MNHEY and CDR2 is SMNVEV (reference sequence). V dropped 1 base and J dropped 1; count of bases not matched to a gene: 4. This CDR3 comprises 16 residues. CDR3 coding DNA: TGTGCCAGCAGTTTATTGACAGGGGTTGGCACAGATACGCAGTATTTT. As protein: CASSLLTGVGTDTQYF.

This clone has only one observation. The chain is built from TRBV6-5 and TRBJ2-1; D uncertain. The CDR3 is 11 residues long. V was shortened by 4 bases and J by 9 bases, with 7 bases between the two germline ends. Germline assignment: CDR1 MNHEY and CDR2 SVGAGI. CDR3: CASSLAGEQFF. CDR3 bases: TGTGCCAGCAGTTTAGCCGGTGAGCAGTTCTTC.

V is TRBV7-8 and J is TRBJ1-5; D perhaps matches TRBD1 (5 bases). In germline, CDR1 is SGHVS, CDR2 FQNEAQ. This CDR3 has 15 residues. V was trimmed by 1 base and J by 6 bases, leaving 13 bases between them. The CDR3 loop is CASSLDRLLAQPQHF. For the CDR3, the DNA is TGTGCCAGCAGCTTAGACAGGCTATTAGCTCAGCCCCAGCATTTT.

The chain links TRBV7-9 to TRBJ1-2; D perhaps matches TRBD1 (6 bases). Trimming removed 1 base from V and 4 bases from J, with 10 bases in between. Germline V gene lookup returns CDR1 SEHNR and CDR2 FQNEAQ (reference sequence). CDR3 length: 14 residues. The DNA of the CDR3 is TGTGCCAGCAGCTTAGGTGTAGGGGGCTATGGCTACACCTTC. Translating it yields CASSLGVGGYGYTF.